One and the same sample provided the 18 T cell receptor beta chains below, sequenced in a study of shared clonotypes between healthy human individuals. Naivety among CD8 cells was defined by CD45RO negativity and positive CCR7 selection, thereby excluding terminally differentiated effector memory CD45RA+ cells. The data were produced by immunoSEQ multiplex PCR, yet TCRdb's version contains in-frame clones alone and is incomplete. The table shows about 2 million clones, with about 95% occurring only once. The specimen was naive CD8+ T cells sorted from blood. These receptors were collected from a man between 18 and 29 years old in good health.

The gene calls are TRBV7-9 and TRBJ1-1; 8 positions match TRBD1. CDR3 length equals 16 residues. From germline, CDR1 is SEHNR and CDR2 FQNEAQ (reference sequence). Unmatched junction bases numbered 9, after V lost 6 bases and J lost 0 bases. CDR3 region: CASSQETGEMNTEAFF. As DNA, the CDR3 is TGTGCCAGCAGTCAAGAGACAGGGGAGATGAACACTGAAGCTTTCTTT.

The chain has TRBV5-6 and TRBJ1-6; D call uncertain. Per the germline V gene, CDR1 is SGHDT and CDR2 is YYEEEE. Trimming shortened V by 0 bases and J by 0 bases, and 10 bases separated the two germline ends. The CDR3 contains 17 residues. CDR3 sequence reads: CASSLGPSSSYNSPLHF. The DNA for the CDR3 is TGTGCCAGCAGCTTGGGTCCTTCCAGCTCCTATAATTCACCCCTCCACTTT. Full variable domain (rest looked up from reference TRBV5-6 and TRBJ1-6): DAGVTQSPTHLIKTRGQQVTLRCSPKSGHDTVSWYQQALGQGPQFIFQYYEEEERQRGNFPDRFSGHQFPNYSSELNVNALLLGDSALYLCASSLGPSSSYNSPLHFGNGTRLTVT.

This chain connects TRBV11-2 to TRBJ1-1, with TRBD1 as a possible D gene (6 bases). The length of the CDR3 is 16 residues. V was clipped by 5 bases and J by 0 bases, with 16 bases between them. Germline V CDR1 and CDR2: SGHAT, FQNNGV. The CDR3, as DNA: TGTGCCAGCAGCCCGTCCCCGGGGGCCATGAACACTGAAGCTTTCTTT. Translation: CASSPSPGAMNTEAFF.

This chain uses TRBV14 with TRBJ2-1, with D possibly matching TRBD1 (5 bases). Germline V CDR1 and CDR2: SGHDN, FVKESK. V was clipped by 4 bases and J by 8 bases, with 18 bases between them. The CDR3 has 15 residues. CDR3 nucleotides: TGTGCCAGCAGCCCCCGGCACAGGCTAAGGGATGAGCAGTTCTTC. It codes for CASSPRHRLRDEQFF.

V and J are TRBV9 and TRBJ1-3; D is unclear. Germline loops: CDR1 SGDLS, CDR2 YYNGEE. The V and J ends lost 4 bases and 3 bases respectively, with 5 bases between them. There are 12 residues in the CDR3. The CDR3 region is CASSFDGNTIYF. The CDR3 region has the DNA TGTGCCAGCAGCTTCGATGGAAACACCATATATTTT.

This chain links TRBV10-2 with TRBJ1-2; 9 bases map to TRBD1. CDR3 size: 15 residues. The junction had 5 bases not matched to a gene; V was cut back by 2 bases and J by 4 bases. CDR1 and CDR2 (germline): WSHSY, SAAADI. The CDR3 DNA sequence: TGCGCCAGCAGTGAGGCACAGGGGGCGAGCTATGGCTACACCTTC. Translated: CASSEAQGASYGYTF.

This chain connects TRBV7-6 to TRBJ2-7; D remains unclear. The V gene lost 1 base and the J gene lost 5 bases, with 15 bases spanning the gap. The CDR3 sequence is 15 residues long. Germline values: CDR1 SGHVS, CDR2 FNYEAQ. This CDR3 is CASSLGGLGRNEQYF. CDR3 bases: TGTGCCAGCAGCTTAGGCGGTCTGGGTCGAAACGAGCAGTACTTC.

The chain couples TRBV2 to TRBJ2-7; D ambiguous. The V end lost 4 bases, the J end lost 0 bases, and 13 bases lay between the germline ends. Germline CDR1 SNHLY, CDR2 FYNNEI. This CDR3 region has 15 residues. CDR3 residues: CASSVASGSSYEQYF. The CDR3 nucleotides read TGTGCCAGCAGTGTTGCATCCGGTTCCTCCTACGAGCAGTACTTC. Combining the CDR3 with reference TRBV2 and TRBJ2-7 gives the whole variable domain EPEVTQTPSHQVTQMGQEVILRCVPISNHLYFYWYRQILGQKVEFLVSFYNNEISEKSEIFDDQFSVERPDGSNFTLKIRSTKLEDSAMYFCASSVASGSSYEQYFGPGTRLTVT.

The chain employs TRBV28 and TRBJ1-3, with D perhaps matching TRBD1 (6 bases). Germline V CDR1 and CDR2: MDHEN, SYDVKM. The ends were cut back, 2 bases at V and 7 bases at J, with 18 bases in the middle. The length of the CDR3 is 16 residues. The CDR3 DNA sequence: TGTGCCAGCAGTTTAGAGGTCCAACAGGGAAGGAACACCATATATTTT. Translating gives CASSLEVQQGRNTIYF.

V is TRBV11-3 and J is TRBJ1-5, with 9 bases matching TRBD1. This CDR3 spans 15 amino acids. Germline assignment: CDR1 SGHNT and CDR2 YENEEA. Unmatched junction bases numbered 2, after V lost 3 bases and J lost 2 bases. The DNA of the CDR3 is TGTGCCAGCAGCTTGTGGGACAGGGGCAATCAGCCCCAGCATTTT. As protein: CASSLWDRGNQPQHF.

The rearrangement links TRBV5-1 to TRBJ2-3; D call uncertain. This CDR3 contains 15 residues. Germline V gives CDR1 SGHRS, CDR2 YFSETQ. V lost 0 bases to trimming and J lost 1 base, with 9 bases between them. CDR3 protein: CASSLDGPGTDTQYF. In DNA form, the CDR3 reads TGCGCCAGCAGCTTGGACGGCCCCGGCACAGATACGCAGTATTTT.

This chain connects TRBV28 to TRBJ2-7, with 7 bases fitting TRBD2. This CDR3 contains 12 residues. V was clipped by 8 bases and J by 2 bases; unmatched bases: 3. Germline V lookup: CDR1 MDHEN, CDR2 SYDVKM. CDR3 region: CASGGEAYEQYF. DNA of the CDR3: TGTGCCAGCGGGGGGGAGGCCTACGAGCAGTACTTC. Filled out from reference TRBV28 and TRBJ2-7, the complete variable domain reads DVKVTQSSRYLVKRTGEKVFLECVQDMDHENMFWYRQDPGLGLRLIYFSYDVKMKEKGDIPEGYSVSREKKERFSLILESASTNQTSMYLCASGGEAYEQYFGPGTRLTVT.

This clone was observed a single time. The CDR3 spells CASSAGRGASYEQYF. DNA for the CDR3: TGTGCCAGTAGTGCCGGACGGGGGGCCTCCTACGAGCAGTACTTC. The V call is TRBV19, the J call TRBJ2-7; TRBD2 might be the D (7 bases). This CDR3 has 15 residues. Germline CDR1 is LNHDA and CDR2 is SQIVND (reference sequence). V gave up 5 bases and J gave up 0 bases, with 14 bases separating them.

J is TRBJ1-2 and V is TRBV4-1, with D maybe TRBD1 (6 bases). This CDR3 has 14 amino acids. Trimming stripped 1 base from V and 8 bases from J, with 14 bases between. Germline values: CDR1 MGHRA, CDR2 YSYEKL. CDR3: CASSQALGAGGYTF. CDR3 nucleotides: TGCGCCAGCAGCCAAGCCTTGGGGGCGGGCGGCTACACCTTC.

The chain couples TRBV27 to TRBJ1-1, with D possibly being TRBD1 (5 bases). V dropped 5 bases and J dropped 5 bases, with 15 bases sitting between them. The germline gives CDR1 MNHEY, CDR2 SMNVEV (reference sequence). The CDR3 sequence is 14 residues long. In nucleotides, the CDR3 is TGTGCCAGCAGTACCTCGGGGGGGGGAACTGAAGCTTTCTTT. This sequence encodes CASSTSGGGTEAFF.

The genes are TRBV4-1 and TRBJ2-1; D possibly corresponds to TRBD1 (5 bases). From germline, CDR1 is MGHRA and CDR2 YSYEKL. CDR3 length: 15 residues. V lost 0 bases to trimming and J lost 3 bases, with 9 bases between them. The CDR3 region is CASSQEGQGYNEQFF. CDR3 DNA sequence: TGCGCCAGCAGCCAAGAAGGGCAGGGCTACAATGAGCAGTTCTTC.

The genes are TRBV7-9 and TRBJ2-1; 8 bases align to TRBD1. This CDR3 contains 15 residues. Germline V gene lookup returns CDR1 SEHNR and CDR2 FQNEAQ (reference sequence). Trimming removed 3 bases from V and 4 bases from J; junction bases left unmatched: 5. CDR3 sequence: CASSFRQGRYNEQFF. The CDR3 DNA follows: TGTGCCAGCAGCTTTCGACAGGGGAGGTACAATGAGCAGTTCTTC.

This chain uses TRBV2 with TRBJ2-7; the D gene is possibly TRBD1 (6 bases). This CDR3 has 13 residues. V shed 3 bases and J shed 2 bases, with 8 bases lying between them. Germline V CDR1 and CDR2: SNHLY, FYNNEI. The CDR3 DNA reads as TGTGCCAGCAGTGATGGGGGCCCCTACGAGCAGTACTTC. It codes for CASSDGGPYEQYF.